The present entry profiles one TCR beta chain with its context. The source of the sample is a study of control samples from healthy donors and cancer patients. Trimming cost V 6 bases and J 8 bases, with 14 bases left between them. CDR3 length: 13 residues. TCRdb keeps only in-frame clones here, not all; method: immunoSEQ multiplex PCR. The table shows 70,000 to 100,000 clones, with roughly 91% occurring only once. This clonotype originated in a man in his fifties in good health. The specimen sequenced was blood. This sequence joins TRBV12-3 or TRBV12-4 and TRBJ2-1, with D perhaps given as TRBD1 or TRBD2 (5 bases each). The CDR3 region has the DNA TGTGCCAGCAGGCCCGGGACGATTGATGAGCAGTTCTTC. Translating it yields CASRPGTIDEQFF.